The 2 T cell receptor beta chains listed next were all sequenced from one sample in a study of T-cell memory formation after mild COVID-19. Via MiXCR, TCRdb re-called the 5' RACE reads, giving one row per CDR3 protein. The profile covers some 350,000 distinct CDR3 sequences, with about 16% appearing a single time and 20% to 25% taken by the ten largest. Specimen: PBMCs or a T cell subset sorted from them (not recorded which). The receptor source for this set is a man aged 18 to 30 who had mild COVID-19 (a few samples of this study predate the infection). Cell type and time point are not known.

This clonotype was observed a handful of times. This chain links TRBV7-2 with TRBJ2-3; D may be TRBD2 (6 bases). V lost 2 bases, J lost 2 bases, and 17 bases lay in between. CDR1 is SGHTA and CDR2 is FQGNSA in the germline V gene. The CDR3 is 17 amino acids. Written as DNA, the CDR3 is TGTGCCAGCAGCTTACGATCAGGACGGGGGTACACAGATACGCAGTATTTT. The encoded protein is CASSLRSGRGYTDTQYF.

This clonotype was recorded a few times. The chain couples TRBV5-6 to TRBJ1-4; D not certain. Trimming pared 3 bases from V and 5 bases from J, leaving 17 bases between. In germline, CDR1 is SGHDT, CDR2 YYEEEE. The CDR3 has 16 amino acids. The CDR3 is CASSSTDGSSNEKLFF. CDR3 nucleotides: TGTGCCAGCAGCTCCACGGACGGCAGTAGCAATGAAAAACTGTTTTTT.